The T cell receptor (beta chain) under discussion was sequenced for a study of B cell selection in AIRE deficiency. Study-wide results and caveats: Healthy donors alone shared under 35% of 3,500 to 4,000 Treg sequences; patients alone about 10%.

Concerning this clone: What it recognizes is unknown. Distinct nucleotide sequences in the sample also encode this CDR3.

The repertoire was sequenced with immunoSEQ multiplex PCR; TCRdb's copy has only in-frame clones and lacks some. The data hold roughly 25,000 clones, with approximately 96% observed a single time. This CDR3 has 16 amino acids. CDR1 and CDR2 from the germline V gene are LNHDA and SQIVND (reference sequence). The trim removed 3 bases at V and 2 bases at J, leaving 8 bases unmatched. Conventional CD4 T cells were sorted as CD4+CD127+ cells. The rearrangement joins TRBV19 to TRBJ2-5; 8 bases agree with TRBD2. This sequence was found in a human donor with AIRE deficiency. Sequences were obtained from conventional CD4+ T cells sorted from PBMCs. CDR3 DNA: TGTGCCAGTAGTATCGCCGGGGCGGGGGGTCAAGAGACCCAGTACTTC. Translating it yields CASSIAGAGGQETQYF.